These 16 T cell receptor beta chains came from one sample sequenced in a study of regulatory T cells in long-lasting Graves disease. TCR beta libraries were built with iRepertoire HTBI primers and Arm-PCR of CDR3 regions. TCRdb passed the multiplex PCR reads through MiXCR, listing each CDR3 protein once. This sample yields some 600,000 distinct CDR3 sequences, of which about 16% are seen a single time; 12% belongs to the top ten. Time point denoted: newly diagnosed GD, antithyroid drugs for less than 3 months. After RNA was extracted from PBMCs, the TCR library was made from it. The same data also contributed to another study, on T cells in Graves' hyperthyroidism and ophthalmopathy.

The sequenced sample was peripheral blood mononuclear cells (PBMCs), obtained at new diagnosis, from a patient treated with antithyroid drugs. Receptors were obtained from a man younger than 35 with Graves disease.

This clonotype was seen a handful of times. V usage is TRBV29-1 and J usage is TRBJ2-1; TRBD2 matches 9 bases. V was clipped by 6 bases and J by 7 bases; unmatched bases: 13. This CDR3 contains 15 residues. Looked up from germline, CDR1 is SQVTM and CDR2 is ANQGSEA. The CDR3 protein is CSVTYPGLALNEQFF. The CDR3 DNA reads as TGCAGCGTGACTTATCCGGGACTAGCCCTAAATGAGCAGTTCTTC.

This clonotype was seen at least ten times. The chain carries TRBV2 and TRBJ2-3, with D possibly being TRBD1 (5 bases). The V end was cut by 7 bases, the J end by 2 bases, with 13 bases between. The CDR3 covers 14 residues. Germline V lookup: CDR1 SNHLY, CDR2 FYNNEI. The CDR3 DNA follows: TGTGCCAGCACCTTAAGGGGCTACACAGATACGCAGTATTTT. Its protein is CASTLRGYTDTQYF.

This clonotype has at least ten counts. The chain employs TRBV20-1 and TRBJ2-1; 9 bases match TRBD1. CDR3 size: 14 residues. V lost 5 bases, J lost 7 bases, and 9 bases stayed unmatched. Per germline, CDR1 DFQATT and CDR2 SNEGSKA (reference sequence). The CDR3 region has the DNA TGCAGTGCTCAAACCGGGACAGGGATTAATGAGCAGTTCTTC. Protein product: CSAQTGTGINEQFF.

This clonotype was detected a few times. This sequence joins TRBV4-1 and TRBJ2-7; D gene uncertain. V was cut by 1 base and J by 1 base, with 8 bases left in between. The CDR3 is 14 residues long. The germline gives CDR1 MGHRA, CDR2 YSYEKL. CDR3 amino acids: CASSQGWGSYEQYF. Written as DNA, the CDR3 is TGCGCCAGCAGCCAAGGATGGGGATCCTACGAGCAGTACTTC.

This clonotype came up a few times. This sequence joins TRBV5-1 and TRBJ2-5, with D perhaps matching TRBD2 (6 bases). V shed 0 bases and J shed 5 bases, with 14 bases lying between them. The CDR3 loop spans 15 amino acids. CDR1 is SGHRS and CDR2 is YFSETQ in the germline V gene. The CDR3 DNA reads as TGCGCCAGCAGCTTGGCTGCGGGACCCGGGGAGACCCAGTACTTC. Its translation: CASSLAAGPGETQYF.

This clonotype was picked up a small number of times. The CDR3 here is CASSPGTENQPQHF. CDR3 coding DNA: TGTGCCAGCAGCCCCGGGACAGAGAATCAGCCCCAGCATTTT. The chain is built from TRBV11-2 and TRBJ1-5; 7 bases are shared with TRBD1. Germline lookup yields CDR1 SGHAT and CDR2 FQNNGV. The CDR3 is 14 residues long. Trimming took 5 bases from V and 4 from J; bases not matched to a gene: 5. Full variable domain (outside the CDR3, taken from reference TRBV11-2 and TRBJ1-5): EAGVAQSPRYKIIEKRQSVAFWCNPISGHATLYWYQQILGQGPKLLIQFQNNGVVDDSQLPKDRFSAERLKGVDSTLKIQPAKLEDSAVYLCASSPGTENQPQHFGDGTRLSIL.

Points on this clonotype: Germline and junction disagree at one end, which may indicate a read error. V is TRBV7-7 and J is TRBJ2-1; 8 bases fit TRBD2. Germline V gives CDR1 SSHAT, CDR2 FNYEAQ (reference sequence). The CDR3 is 14 residues long. CDR3: CASSFNGRAGEQFF. The CDR3, as DNA: TGTGCTAGCAGCTTTAACGGGAGGGCAGGTGAGCAGTTCTTC.

The table lists this clonotype with many counts. The V call is TRBV2, the J call TRBJ2-7; D unresolved. The length of the CDR3 is 12 residues. CDR1 is SNHLY, CDR2 FYNNEI, per germline. V lost 10 bases, J lost 4 bases, and 14 bases lay in between. CDR3 protein: CATGLTNYEQYF. CDR3 DNA sequence: TGTGCCACCGGATTAACAAATTACGAGCAGTACTTC. Full variable domain (remainder filled in from reference TRBV2 and TRBJ2-7): EPEVTQTPSHQVTQMGQEVILRCVPISNHLYFYWYRQILGQKVEFLVSFYNNEISEKSEIFDDQFSVERPDGSNFTLKIRSTKLEDSAMYFCATGLTNYEQYFGPGTRLTVT.

V is TRBV20-1 and J is TRBJ1-4; 7 nucleotides align to TRBD1. Germline V CDR1 and CDR2: DFQATT, SNEGSKA (reference sequence). The J segment lost 8 bases and the V segment lost 1 base, leaving 10 bases of the junction unmatched. This CDR3 is built from 15 residues. CDR3 sequence reads: CSARGTGGTSEKLFF. For the CDR3, the DNA is TGCAGTGCTAGAGGGACAGGCGGCACCTCCGAAAAACTGTTTTTT.

This clonotype has ten or more counts. This chain joins TRBV12-3 or TRBV12-4 and TRBJ2-1; 11 bases are a match to TRBD2. The CDR3 extends over 14 amino acids. The V and J ends lost 6 bases and 8 bases, in that order; junction bases with no gene match: 6. The CDR3 spells CASSATSGSDEQFF. CDR3 bases: TGTGCCAGCAGCGCTACTAGCGGGAGCGATGAGCAGTTCTTC.

The sample holds a few counts of this clonotype. The CDR3 loop reads CASSLKGQFYGYTF. CDR3 coding DNA: TGTGCCAGCAGCTTGAAGGGACAGTTCTATGGCTACACCTTC. The J gene is TRBJ1-2, the V gene TRBV5-6, with 7 bases identical to TRBD1. Per germline, CDR1 SGHDT and CDR2 YYEEEE. V lost 1 base and J lost 4; bases outside the gene matches: 4. The CDR3 sequence is 14 residues long.

In its sample, this clonotype was seen many times. The chain is built from TRBV20-1 and TRBJ2-1; D is perhaps TRBD1 (7 bases). This CDR3 region has 11 residues. V lost 7 bases and J 8 bases, leaving 12 bases between the germline ends. The germline V gene has CDR1 DFQATT and CDR2 SNEGSKA (reference sequence). DNA of the CDR3: TGCAGTGGCCCCAGGGGGGATGAGCAGTTCTTC. As protein: CSGPRGDEQFF.

Ten or more counts support this clonotype. V is TRBV27 and J is TRBJ2-2; 9 bases agree with TRBD1. Germline V CDR1 and CDR2: MNHEY, SMNVEV (reference sequence). After removal of 5 bases from V and 5 bases from J, the junction contained 3 bases not matched to a gene. This CDR3 has 14 amino acids. The CDR3 loop reads CASSRQGGTGELFF. For the CDR3, the DNA is TGTGCCAGCAGTAGACAGGGGGGGACCGGGGAGCTGTTTTTT.

This clonotype was recorded at least ten times. The rearrangement joins TRBV28 to TRBJ1-1; D is unclear. The CDR3 has 14 residues. Germline V gene sequence: CDR1 MDHEN, CDR2 SYDVKM. Trimming cost V 5 bases and J 0 bases, with 10 bases left between them. CDR3 amino acids: CASSREHMNTEAFF. CDR3 DNA sequence: TGTGCCAGCAGTCGGGAACACATGAACACTGAAGCTTTCTTT.

This clonotype turned up a few times. The rearrangement joins TRBV19 to TRBJ2-3; 9 nucleotides line up with TRBD2. This CDR3 region has 14 residues. Trimming at V came to 7 bases and at J to 4 bases, leaving 6 bases not matched to a gene. Germline assignment: CDR1 LNHDA and CDR2 SQIVND (reference sequence). CDR3 sequence: CASTVSGRSDTQYF. In nucleotides, the CDR3 is TGTGCCAGTACCGTTAGCGGGAGATCAGATACGCAGTATTTT.

This clonotype came up a few times. This chain links TRBV27 with TRBJ2-7; 8 nucleotides align to TRBD1. The CDR3 has 13 amino acids. CDR1 is MNHEY and CDR2 is SMNVEV in the germline V gene (reference sequence). Unmatched junction bases numbered 12, after V lost 6 bases and J lost 11 bases. The CDR3 bases are TGTGCCAGCAGACCGGGACAGGCCTCTGGGGAGTACTTC. It encodes CASRPGQASGEYF.